Detailed here is one T cell receptor (beta chain). Its target is not known. The sample is drawn from a study of shared clonotypes between healthy human individuals. Study-level background: The donor pool was made up of two women and a few men aged 18 to 49. General study findings and limits: On the whole, naive subsets had larger estimated richness than memory subsets had. Non-shared clonotypes had lower generation probabilities than those shared by all four donors.

As handled by the study authors: Because ImmunoSEQ provided only junction sequences with no quality scores, the filtering differed. Method: immunoSEQ multiplex PCR; TCRdb's copy keeps in-frame clones and lacks some. That table furnishes V, J and clone size, whereas the DNA furnished D and trimming. The sample lists hundreds of thousands of clones, around four fifths occurring once. The CDR3 length is 15 residues. Germline V gene data show CDR1 as SGHRS and CDR2 as YFSETQ. The J segment lost 6 bases and the V segment lost 0 bases, leaving 3 bases of the junction unmatched. This receptor was identified in a woman in her 30s in good health. The V call is TRBV5-1, the J call TRBJ2-7, with TRBD2 matching 13 bases. Source material: memory CD4+ T cells sorted from blood. This sample's subset: CD45RA-negative fraction. The CDR3 protein is CASSLEGLAGAEQYF. The CDR3, as DNA: TGCGCCAGCAGCTTGGAAGGACTAGCGGGAGCCGAGCAGTACTTC.